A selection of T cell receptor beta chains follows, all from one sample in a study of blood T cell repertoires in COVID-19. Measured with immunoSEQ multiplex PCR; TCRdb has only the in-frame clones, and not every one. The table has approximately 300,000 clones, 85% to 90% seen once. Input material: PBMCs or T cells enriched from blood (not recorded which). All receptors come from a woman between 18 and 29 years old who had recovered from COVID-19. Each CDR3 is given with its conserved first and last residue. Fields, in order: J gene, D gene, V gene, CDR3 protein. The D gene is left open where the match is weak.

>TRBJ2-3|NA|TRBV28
CASSFGGSGKDTQYF
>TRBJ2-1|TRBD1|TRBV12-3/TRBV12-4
CASSPTGGHEQFF
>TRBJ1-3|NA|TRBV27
CASSLRGSGNTIYF
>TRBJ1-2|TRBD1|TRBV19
CASGGTGVVGYTF
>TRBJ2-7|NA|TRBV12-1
CASSLGLAGEAYEQYF
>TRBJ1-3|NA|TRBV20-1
CSASRGAENTIYF
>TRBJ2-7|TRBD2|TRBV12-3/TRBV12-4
CASSLGGPEQYF
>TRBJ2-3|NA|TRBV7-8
CASSLGVGVTDTQYF
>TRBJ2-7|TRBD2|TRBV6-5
CASGTSRAYEQYF
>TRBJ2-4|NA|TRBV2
CASSDGGAKNIQYF
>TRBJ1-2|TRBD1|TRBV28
CASSPGTGQGGYTF
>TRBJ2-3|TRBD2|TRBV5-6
CASSLGLAGGFTDTQYF
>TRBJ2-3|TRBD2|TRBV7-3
CASSLTWAGLAPTDTQYF
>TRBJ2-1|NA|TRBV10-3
CAISDRGDRLRSSYNEQFF
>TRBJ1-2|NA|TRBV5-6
CASRQTGYMGNYGYTF
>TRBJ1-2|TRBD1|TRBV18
CASSHGTGAGYTF
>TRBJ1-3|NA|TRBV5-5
CASSLQTQATWGNTIYF
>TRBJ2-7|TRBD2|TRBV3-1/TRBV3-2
CASSRAAAGVNREQYF
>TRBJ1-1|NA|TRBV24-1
CATRRGPNTEAFF
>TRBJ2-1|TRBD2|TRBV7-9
CASSPSGASYNEQFF
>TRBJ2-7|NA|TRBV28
CASRSRGMSAYEQYF
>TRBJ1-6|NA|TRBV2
CASSEAQAYNSPLHF
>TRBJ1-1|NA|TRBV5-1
CASSSVSTEAFF
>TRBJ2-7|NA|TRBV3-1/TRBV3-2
CASSQFDRSYYEQYF
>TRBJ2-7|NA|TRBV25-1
CASSEGGGVATYEQYF
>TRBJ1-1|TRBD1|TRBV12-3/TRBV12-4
CASSSGQYTEAFF
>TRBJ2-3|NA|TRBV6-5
CASRMSGSSTDTQYF
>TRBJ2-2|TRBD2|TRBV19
CASSLLAGETGELFF
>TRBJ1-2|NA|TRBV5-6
CASSSGLILGGYTF
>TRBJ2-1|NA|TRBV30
CAWKNGRREQFF
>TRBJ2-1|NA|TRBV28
CASSLRTGFYEQFF
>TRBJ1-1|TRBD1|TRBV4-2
CASSPRQGGNTEAFF
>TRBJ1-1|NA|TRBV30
CAWSTRVRTEAFF
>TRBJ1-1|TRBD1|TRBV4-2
CASSQVDRGRPTEAFF
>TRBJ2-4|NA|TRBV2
CASGGNGNIQYF
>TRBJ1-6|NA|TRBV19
CASSIGVGNSPLHF
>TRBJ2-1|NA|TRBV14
CASSLAETQYNEQFF
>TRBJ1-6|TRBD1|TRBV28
CASTGGFSPLHF
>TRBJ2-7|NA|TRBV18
CASSPPQGNEQYF
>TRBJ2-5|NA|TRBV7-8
CASSFRETQYF
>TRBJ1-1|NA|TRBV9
CASSGGLPGTEAFF
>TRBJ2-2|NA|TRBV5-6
CASSLLRRENTGELFF
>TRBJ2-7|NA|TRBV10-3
CAISESRGGYEQYF
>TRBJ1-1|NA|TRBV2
CATGGNTEAFF
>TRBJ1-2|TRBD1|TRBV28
CASSSQGGRSRGYTF
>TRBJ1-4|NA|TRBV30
CAWSPGHEQEKLFF
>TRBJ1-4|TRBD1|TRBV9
CASSPRGATNEKLFF